A single sample is the source of the 12 T cell receptor beta chains below, sequenced in a study of siplizumab effects on memory and regulatory T cells. Profiling relied on immunoSEQ multiplex PCR, and the TCRdb table lists in-frame clones only, not all of them. Among 110,000 or so clones listed, about 92% were seen once. The sample taken for sequencing was Tregs sorted from blood. These receptors were taken from a human donor in good health.

CDR3 sequence (DNA): TGTGCCAGCAGCCGAGGGACAGGAGAGGAGCAGTACTTC. The encoded protein is CASSRGTGEEQYF. The chain employs TRBV7-3 and TRBJ2-7; TRBD1 matches at 8 bases. CDR3 length: 13 amino acids. Trimming removed 5 bases from V and 7 bases from J; junction bases left unmatched: 7. The germline CDR1 and CDR2 sequences are SGHTA and FQGTGA.

J is TRBJ2-5 and V is TRBV2, with TRBD2 matching over 15 bases. The germline V gene encodes CDR1 SNHLY and CDR2 FYNNEI. CDR3 size: 15 residues. With V trimmed by 6 bases and J by 4 bases, 3 bases remained unmatched. The chain's CDR3 is CASSLGLAGGETQYF. The CDR3 DNA reads TGTGCCAGCAGCCTGGGACTAGCGGGAGGAGAGACCCAGTACTTC.

The chain couples TRBV27 to TRBJ1-2, with 7 nucleotides matching TRBD1. The CDR3 length is 17 residues. Germline trimming cut 8 bases from V and 2 bases from J; bases unmatched to any gene: 17. Germline V CDR1 and CDR2: MNHEY, SMNVEV (reference sequence). The CDR3 spells CASYPSAGAGGNYGYTF. The DNA of the CDR3 is TGTGCCAGCTACCCCTCGGCGGGGGCAGGGGGGAACTATGGCTACACCTTC.

This clone is a singleton in its sample. This chain joins TRBV11-1 and TRBJ2-7; D gene unclear. Germline V gene data show CDR1 as SGHAT and CDR2 as FQDESV (reference sequence). CDR3 length equals 13 residues. V dropped 4 bases and J dropped 7 bases, with 14 bases sitting between them. CDR3 sequence (DNA): TGTGCCAGCAGCTCGGACGGCCAAGGGGAGCAGTACTTC. Encoded protein: CASSSDGQGEQYF.

The chain is built from TRBV5-1 and TRBJ2-3; tentative D call: TRBD2 (6 bases). The V end was cut by 6 bases, the J end by 0 bases, with 11 bases between. The CDR3 extends over 14 amino acids. Germline V CDR1 and CDR2: SGHRS, YFSETQ. CDR3 region: CASMSGGSTDTQYF. In DNA, the CDR3 is TGCGCCAGCATGTCCGGGGGAAGCACAGATACGCAGTATTTT. The full variable domain, with the rest looked up from reference TRBV5-1 and TRBJ2-3, is KAGVTQTPRYLIKTRGQQVTLSCSPISGHRSVSWYQQTPGQGLQFLFEYFSETQRNKGNFPGRFSGRQFSNSRSEMNVSTLELGDSALYLCASMSGGSTDTQYFGPGTRLTVL.

This chain connects TRBV6-1 to TRBJ1-4; 7 bases line up with TRBD1. Germline V CDR1 and CDR2: MNHNS, SASEGT. This CDR3 has 13 residues. V lost 11 bases, J lost 7 bases, and 10 bases stayed unmatched. CDR3 in amino acids: CAAKQGQGEKLFF. The CDR3 DNA sequence: TGTGCCGCGAAACAGGGGCAGGGTGAAAAACTGTTTTTT.

V is TRBV29-1 and J is TRBJ1-2; D possibly corresponds to TRBD1 (6 bases). The V end lost 5 bases, the J end lost 13 bases, and 23 bases lay between the germline ends. Germline CDR1 and CDR2: SQVTM and ANQGSEA. The CDR3 loop spans 13 amino acids. CDR3 in amino acids: CSVTRGGGRTVTF. CDR3 in DNA: TGCAGCGTTACCCGGGGGGGCGGCCGAACTGTCACCTTC.

This clone was detected only once. The chain combines TRBV5-8 with TRBJ1-4; TRBD1 might be the D (6 bases). This CDR3 is built from 13 residues. V lost 8 bases, J lost 7 bases, and 15 bases lay in between. Germline V gene lookup returns CDR1 SGHTS and CDR2 YDEGEE. The CDR3, as DNA: TGTGCCAGGATCAGGGGTTTTAGTGAAAAACTGTTTTTT. Amino acids: CARIRGFSEKLFF.

J is TRBJ2-5 and V is TRBV5-1; unclear D gene. Germline V gene lookup returns CDR1 SGHRS and CDR2 YFSETQ. Trimming left V 5 bases short and J 5 bases short, with 7 bases between. This CDR3 is built from 11 residues. The CDR3 coding sequence is TGCGCCAGCAGGTTTAGCGAGACCCAGTACTTC. It translates to CASRFSETQYF.

V and J are TRBV7-8 and TRBJ1-5; TRBD1 is a possible D gene (6 bases). Germline-derived CDR1 and CDR2 are SGHVS and FQNEAQ. This CDR3 is 15 amino acids long. Deletions cut 3 bases from V and 0 bases from J, with 9 bases between. In DNA form, the CDR3 reads TGTGCCAGCAGCTTGGACAGACATAGCAATCAGCCCCAGCATTTT. Protein product: CASSLDRHSNQPQHF.

The chain uses TRBV2 and TRBJ1-1; TRBD1 might be the D (6 bases). The ends were cut back, 5 bases at V and 1 base at J, with 8 bases in the middle. The CDR3 totals 13 residues. Germline loops: CDR1 SNHLY, CDR2 FYNNEI. The CDR3 nucleotides read TGTGCCAGCAGTAACAGGGAGAACACTGAAGCTTTCTTT. Its protein is CASSNRENTEAFF.

The rearrangement links TRBV29-1 to TRBJ1-2, with 7 bases identical to TRBD1. This CDR3 contains 12 residues. With V trimmed by 8 bases and J by 5 bases, 8 bases remained unmatched. Per the germline V gene, CDR1 is SQVTM and CDR2 is ANQGSEA. The CDR3 region has the DNA TGCAGCCTCTCTCGACAGGGTTATGGCTACACCTTC. Translated, it gives CSLSRQGYGYTF.